This TCR beta chain was sequenced in a study of T cells in Graves' hyperthyroidism and ophthalmopathy. General observations from the study: In blood, most of the thyroid clonotypes expanded above 0.001 were also present.

This clonotype was seen more than once but under ten times. Its antigen is not identified. The CDR3 regions of TCR beta were amplified from RNA transcripts. A first-round RT-PCR of the TCR CDR3 used the HTBI primer set. TCRdb used MiXCR to reprocess the multiplex PCR reads, holding one entry per CDR3 protein. The data show about 600,000 distinct CDR3 sequences, more than 15% seen once. Trimming removed 4 bases from V and 7 bases from J, with 16 bases in between. CDR3 length equals 14 residues. Per germline, CDR1 MNHEY and CDR2 SVGAGI. Sequenced: blood. This receptor was taken from a woman between 40 and 50 years old with Graves' ophthalmopathy. The rearrangement joins TRBV6-5 to TRBJ1-2; D remains unclear. The CDR3 DNA reads as TGTGCCAGCAGTTCATCGGTATCTGACGGTGGCTACACCTTC. Residues: CASSSSVSDGGYTF.